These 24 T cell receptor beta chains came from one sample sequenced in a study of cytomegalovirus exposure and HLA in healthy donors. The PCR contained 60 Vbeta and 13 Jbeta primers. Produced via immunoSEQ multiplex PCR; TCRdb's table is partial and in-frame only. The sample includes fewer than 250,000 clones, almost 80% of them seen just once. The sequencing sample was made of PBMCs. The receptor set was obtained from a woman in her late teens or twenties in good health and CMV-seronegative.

The CDR3 spells CASSQDRGTGAKHYGYTF. The CDR3, as DNA: TGTGCCAGCAGCCAAGATAGAGGGACAGGGGCCAAACACTATGGCTACACCTTC. The rearrangement uses TRBV4-2 and TRBJ1-2, with TRBD1 identical over 10 bases. This CDR3 comprises 18 residues. Per germline, CDR1 LGHNA and CDR2 YNFKEQ. Trimming cost V 0 bases and J 3 bases; bases outside gene matches: 10.

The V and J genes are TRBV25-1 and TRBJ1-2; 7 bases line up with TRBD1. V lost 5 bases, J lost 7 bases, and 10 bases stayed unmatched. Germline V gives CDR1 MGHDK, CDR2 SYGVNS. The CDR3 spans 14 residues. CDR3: CASSPRDREAGYTF. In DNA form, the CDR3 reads TGTGCCAGCAGTCCCCGGGACAGAGAGGCTGGCTACACCTTC.

CDR3: CASSLGSSYEQYF. In DNA form, the CDR3 reads TGTGCCAGCAGTTTGGGCAGCTCCTACGAGCAGTACTTC. The J gene is TRBJ2-7, the V gene TRBV28; D unresolved. Trimming left V 3 bases short and J 0 bases short, with 6 bases between. This CDR3 contains 13 residues. Germline CDR1 and CDR2: MDHEN and SYDVKM.

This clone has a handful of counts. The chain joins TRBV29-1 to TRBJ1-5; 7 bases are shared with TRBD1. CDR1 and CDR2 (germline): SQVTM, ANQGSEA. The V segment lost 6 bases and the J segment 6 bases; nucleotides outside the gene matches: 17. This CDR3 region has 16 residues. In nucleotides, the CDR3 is TGCAGCGTAGCGGAACAGGGGATGGGCTATAGTCAGCCCCAGCATTTT. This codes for CSVAEQGMGYSQPQHF.

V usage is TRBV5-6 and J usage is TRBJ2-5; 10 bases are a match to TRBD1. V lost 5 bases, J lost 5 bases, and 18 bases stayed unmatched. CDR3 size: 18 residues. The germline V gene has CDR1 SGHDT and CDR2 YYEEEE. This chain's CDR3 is CASSLSGPRQGARETQYF. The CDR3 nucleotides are TGTGCCAGCAGTCTGAGTGGCCCAAGACAGGGGGCAAGGGAGACCCAGTACTTC. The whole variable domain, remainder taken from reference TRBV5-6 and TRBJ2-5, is DAGVTQSPTHLIKTRGQQVTLRCSPKSGHDTVSWYQQALGQGPQFIFQYYEEEERQRGNFPDRFSGHQFPNYSSELNVNALLLGDSALYLCASSLSGPRQGARETQYFGPGTRLLVL.

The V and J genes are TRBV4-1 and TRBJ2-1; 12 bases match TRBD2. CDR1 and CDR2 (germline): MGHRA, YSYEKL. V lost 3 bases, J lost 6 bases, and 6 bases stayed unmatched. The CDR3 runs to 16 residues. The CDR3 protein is CASSHYPSGGANEQFF. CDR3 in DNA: TGCGCCAGCAGCCATTACCCTAGCGGGGGGGCCAATGAGCAGTTCTTC.

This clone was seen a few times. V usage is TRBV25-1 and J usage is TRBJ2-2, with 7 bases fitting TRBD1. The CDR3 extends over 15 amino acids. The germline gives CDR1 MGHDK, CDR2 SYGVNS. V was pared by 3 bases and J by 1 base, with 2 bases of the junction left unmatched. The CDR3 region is CASSDNRGNTGELFF. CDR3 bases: TGTGCCAGCAGTGATAACAGGGGGAACACCGGGGAGCTGTTTTTT. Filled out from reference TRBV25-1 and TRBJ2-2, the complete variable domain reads EADIYQTPRYLVIGTGKKITLECSQTMGHDKMYWYQQDPGMELHLIHYSYGVNSTEKGDLSSESTVSRIRTEHFPLTLESARPSHTSQYLCASSDNRGNTGELFFGEGSRLTVL.

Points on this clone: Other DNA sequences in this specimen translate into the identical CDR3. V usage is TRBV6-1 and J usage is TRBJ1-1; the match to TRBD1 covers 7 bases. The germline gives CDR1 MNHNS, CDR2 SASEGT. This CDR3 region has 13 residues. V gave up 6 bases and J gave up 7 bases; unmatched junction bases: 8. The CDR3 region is CASSLGQGVEAFF. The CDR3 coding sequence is TGTGCCAGCAGCCTAGGGCAGGGGGTTGAAGCTTTCTTT.

CDR3 DNA sequence: TGTGCCAGCAGCACCGCGACTATCGAGCAGTACTTC. It codes for CASSTATIEQYF. This chain uses TRBV5-8 with TRBJ2-7, with D perhaps matching TRBD2 (5 bases). The V end lost 4 bases, the J end lost 6 bases, and 11 bases lay between the germline ends. This CDR3 contains 12 residues. Germline V CDR1 and CDR2: SGHTS, YDEGEE. The variable domain in full, completed from reference TRBV5-8 and TRBJ2-7, reads EAGVTQSPTHLIKTRGQQATLRCSPISGHTSVYWYQQALGLGLQFLLWYDEGEERNRGNFPPRFSGRQFPNYSSELNVNALELEDSALYLCASSTATIEQYFGPGTRLTVT.

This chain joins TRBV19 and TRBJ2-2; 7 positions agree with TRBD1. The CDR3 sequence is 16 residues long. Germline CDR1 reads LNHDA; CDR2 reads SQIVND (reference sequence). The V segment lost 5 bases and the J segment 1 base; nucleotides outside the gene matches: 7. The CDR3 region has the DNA TGTGCCAGTAGTCCCGTAAACAGGGGGAACACCGGGGAGCTGTTTTTT. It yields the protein CASSPVNRGNTGELFF.

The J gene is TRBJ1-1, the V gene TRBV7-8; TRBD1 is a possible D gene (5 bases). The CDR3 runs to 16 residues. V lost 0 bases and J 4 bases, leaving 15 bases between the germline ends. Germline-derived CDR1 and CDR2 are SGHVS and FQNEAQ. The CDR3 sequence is CASSLAHQGVGTEAFF. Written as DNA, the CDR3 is TGTGCCAGCAGCTTAGCGCACCAGGGCGTGGGCACTGAAGCTTTCTTT. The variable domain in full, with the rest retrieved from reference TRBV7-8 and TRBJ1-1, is GAGVSQSPRYKVAKRGQDVALRCDPISGHVSLFWYQQALGQGPEFLTYFQNEAQLDKSGLPSDRFFAERPEGSVSTLKIQRTQQEDSAVYLCASSLAHQGVGTEAFFGQGTRLTVV.

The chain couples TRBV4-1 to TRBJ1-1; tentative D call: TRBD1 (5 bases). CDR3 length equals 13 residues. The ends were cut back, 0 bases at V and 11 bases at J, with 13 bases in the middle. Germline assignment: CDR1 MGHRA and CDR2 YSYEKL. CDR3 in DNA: TGCGCCAGCAGCCAAGAGGGGGGGATTCGGGCTTTCTTT. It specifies CASSQEGGIRAFF.

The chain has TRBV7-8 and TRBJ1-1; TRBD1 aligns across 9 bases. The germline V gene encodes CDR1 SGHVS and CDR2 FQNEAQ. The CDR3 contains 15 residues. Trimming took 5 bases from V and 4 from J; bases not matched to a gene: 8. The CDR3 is CASSRGTGSFTEAFF. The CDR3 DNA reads TGTGCCAGCAGCCGGGGGACAGGGTCGTTCACTGAAGCTTTCTTT.

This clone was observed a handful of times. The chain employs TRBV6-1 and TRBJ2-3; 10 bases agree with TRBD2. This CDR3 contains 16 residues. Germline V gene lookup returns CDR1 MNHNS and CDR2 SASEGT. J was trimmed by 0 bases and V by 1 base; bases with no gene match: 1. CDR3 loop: CASSEVTSGSTDTQYF. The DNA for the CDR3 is TGTGCCAGCAGTGAAGTGACTAGCGGGAGCACAGATACGCAGTATTTT.

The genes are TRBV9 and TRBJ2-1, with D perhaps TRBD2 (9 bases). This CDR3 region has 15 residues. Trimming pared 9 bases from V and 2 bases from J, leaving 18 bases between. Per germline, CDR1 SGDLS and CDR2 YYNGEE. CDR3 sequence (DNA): TGTGCCACCCAGGGGGCGGGGGGGACCTACAATGAGCAGTTCTTC. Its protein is CATQGAGGTYNEQFF.

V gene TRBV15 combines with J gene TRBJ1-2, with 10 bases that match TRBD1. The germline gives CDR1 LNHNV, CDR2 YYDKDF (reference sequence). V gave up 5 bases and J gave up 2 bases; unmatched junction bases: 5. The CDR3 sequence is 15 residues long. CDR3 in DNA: TGTGCCACCAGCCCACGGGACAGGGGAAACTATGGCTACACCTTC. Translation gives CATSPRDRGNYGYTF. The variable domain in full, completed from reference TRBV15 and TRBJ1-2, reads DAMVIQNPRYQVTQFGKPVTLSCSQTLNHNVMYWYQQKSSQAPKLLFHYYDKDFNNEADTPDNFQSRRPNTSFCFLDIRSPGLGDTAMYLCATSPRDRGNYGYTFGSGTRLTVV.

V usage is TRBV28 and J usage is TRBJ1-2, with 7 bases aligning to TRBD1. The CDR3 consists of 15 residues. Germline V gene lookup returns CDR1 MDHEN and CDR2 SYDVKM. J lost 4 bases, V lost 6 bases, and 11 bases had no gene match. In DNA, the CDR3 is TGTGCCAGCAGCCTGGTAGGGGGACAGACCTATGGCTACACCTTC. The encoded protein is CASSLVGGQTYGYTF.

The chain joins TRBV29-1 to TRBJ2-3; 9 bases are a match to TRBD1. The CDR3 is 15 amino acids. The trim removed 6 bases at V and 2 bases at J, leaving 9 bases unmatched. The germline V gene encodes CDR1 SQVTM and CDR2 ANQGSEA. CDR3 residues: CSVTAGQGLTDTQYF. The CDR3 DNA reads TGCAGCGTAACCGCGGGACAGGGACTCACAGATACGCAGTATTTT.

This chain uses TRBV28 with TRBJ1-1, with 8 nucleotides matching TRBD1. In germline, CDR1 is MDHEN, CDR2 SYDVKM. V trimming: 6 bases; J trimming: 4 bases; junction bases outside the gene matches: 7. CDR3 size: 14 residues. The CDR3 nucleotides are TGTGCCAGCAGGGAAGACCAGGGGGCCACTGAAGCTTTCTTT. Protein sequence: CASREDQGATEAFF.

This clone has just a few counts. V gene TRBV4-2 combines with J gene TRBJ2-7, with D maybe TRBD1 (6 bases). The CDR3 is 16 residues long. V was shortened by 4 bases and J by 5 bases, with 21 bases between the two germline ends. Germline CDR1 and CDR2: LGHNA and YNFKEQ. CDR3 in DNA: TGTGCCAGCAGCCGGACTGACGGGACAACTGCTGACGAGCAGTACTTC. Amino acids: CASSRTDGTTADEQYF.

The DNA of the CDR3 is TGTGCTAGTGGCAACGGACTAGCGGGACTCCAAGAGACCCAGTACTTC. Amino acid sequence: CASGNGLAGLQETQYF. The chain uses TRBV12-5 and TRBJ2-5; the match to TRBD2 covers 12 bases. Germline-derived CDR1 and CDR2 are LGHNT and FRNRAP. The CDR3 is 16 amino acids. Trimming cost V 6 bases and J 1 base; bases outside gene matches: 6.

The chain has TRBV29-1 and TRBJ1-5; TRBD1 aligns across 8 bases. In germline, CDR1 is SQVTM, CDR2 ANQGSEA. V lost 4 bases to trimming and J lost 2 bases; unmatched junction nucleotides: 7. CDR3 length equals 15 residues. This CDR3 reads CSVGGDRGGNQPQHF. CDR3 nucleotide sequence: TGCAGCGTTGGGGGCGACAGGGGAGGCAATCAGCCCCAGCATTTT.

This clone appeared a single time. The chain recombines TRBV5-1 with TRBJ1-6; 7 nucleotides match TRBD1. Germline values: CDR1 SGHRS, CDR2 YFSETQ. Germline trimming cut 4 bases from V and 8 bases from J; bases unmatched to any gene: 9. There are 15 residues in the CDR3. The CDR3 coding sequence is TGCGCCAGCAGCACAGCAACACAGGGGTATTCACCCCTCCACTTT. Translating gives CASSTATQGYSPLHF.

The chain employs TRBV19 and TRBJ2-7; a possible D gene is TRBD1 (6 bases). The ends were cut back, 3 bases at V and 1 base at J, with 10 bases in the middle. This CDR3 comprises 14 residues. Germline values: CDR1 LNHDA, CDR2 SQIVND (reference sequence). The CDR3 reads CASSIKQGSYEQYF. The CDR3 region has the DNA TGTGCCAGTAGTATCAAACAGGGTTCCTACGAGCAGTACTTC.